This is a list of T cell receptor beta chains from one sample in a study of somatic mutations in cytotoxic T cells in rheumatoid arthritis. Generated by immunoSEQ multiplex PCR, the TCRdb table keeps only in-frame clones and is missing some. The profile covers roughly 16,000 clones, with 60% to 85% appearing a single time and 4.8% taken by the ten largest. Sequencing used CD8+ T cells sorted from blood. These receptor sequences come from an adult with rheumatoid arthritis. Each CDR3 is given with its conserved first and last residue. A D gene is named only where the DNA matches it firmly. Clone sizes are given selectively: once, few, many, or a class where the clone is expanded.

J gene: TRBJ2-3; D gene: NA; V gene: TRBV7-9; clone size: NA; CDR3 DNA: TGTGCCAGCACCCTTCCGAACCCAGATACGCAGTATTTT; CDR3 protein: CASTLPNPDTQYF
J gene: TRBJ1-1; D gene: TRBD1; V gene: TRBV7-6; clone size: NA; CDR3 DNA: TGTGCCAGCAGCACGACAGGGAATGGGCCTCTGGTCACTGAAGCTTTCTTT; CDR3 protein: CASSTTGNGPLVTEAFF
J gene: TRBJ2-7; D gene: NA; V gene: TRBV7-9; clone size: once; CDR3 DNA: TGTGCCAGCGGTTCGGGGGATCTATACGAGCAGTACTTC; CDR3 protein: CASGSGDLYEQYF
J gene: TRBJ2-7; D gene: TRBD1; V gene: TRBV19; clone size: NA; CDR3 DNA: TGTGCCAGCTCCGGGACAGGCGAATACGAGCAGTACTTC; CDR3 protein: CASSGTGEYEQYF
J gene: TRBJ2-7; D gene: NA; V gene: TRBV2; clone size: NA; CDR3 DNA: TGTGCCAGCAGTGATATCAGACAAGTTGTCTACGAGCAGTACTTC; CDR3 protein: CASSDIRQVVYEQYF
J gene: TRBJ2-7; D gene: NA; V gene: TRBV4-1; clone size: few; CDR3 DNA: TGCGCCAGCAGCCAAGGCGATCGCGAGCAGTACTTC; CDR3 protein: CASSQGDREQYF
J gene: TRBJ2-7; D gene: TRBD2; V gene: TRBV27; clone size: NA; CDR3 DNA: TGTGCCACCGGGACTAGCGGAGGGGGGCTCTACGAGCAGTACTTC; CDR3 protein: CATGTSGGGLYEQYF
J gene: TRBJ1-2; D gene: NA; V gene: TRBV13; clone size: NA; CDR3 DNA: TGTGCCAGCAGCCCTCTAACGCTTAACTATGGCTACACCTTC; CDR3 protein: CASSPLTLNYGYTF
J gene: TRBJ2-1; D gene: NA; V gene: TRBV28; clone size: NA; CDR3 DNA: TGTGCCAGCAGTTTATATACTTCCGGGACTGGAGACAATGAGCAGTTCTTC; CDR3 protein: CASSLYTSGTGDNEQFF
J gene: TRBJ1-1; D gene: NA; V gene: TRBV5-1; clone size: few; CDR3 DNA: TGCGCCAGCAGCTTGGCGACTGAAGCTTTCTTT; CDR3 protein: CASSLATEAFF
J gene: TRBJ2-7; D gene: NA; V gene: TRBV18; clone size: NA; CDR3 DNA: TGTGCCAGCTGGGAAAGCTCCTACGAGCAGTACTTC; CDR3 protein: CASWESSYEQYF
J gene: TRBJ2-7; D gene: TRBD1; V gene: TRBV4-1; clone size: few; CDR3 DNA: TGCGCCAGCAGCCAACTGTCGACAGGGGAAGACTACGAGCAGTACTTC; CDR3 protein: CASSQLSTGEDYEQYF
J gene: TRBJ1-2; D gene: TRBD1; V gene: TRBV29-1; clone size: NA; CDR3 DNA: TGCAGCGCTCTTCCCGGGACAGGGGGCGCTAACTATGGCTACACCTTC; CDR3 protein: CSALPGTGGANYGYTF
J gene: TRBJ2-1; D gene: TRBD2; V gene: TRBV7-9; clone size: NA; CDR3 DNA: TGTGCCAGCAGCCCCCCAGCGGGGGGGCCCAGATCCTACAATGAGCAGTTCTTC; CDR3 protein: CASSPPAGGPRSYNEQFF
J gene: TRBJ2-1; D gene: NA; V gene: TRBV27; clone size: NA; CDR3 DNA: TGTGCCAGCAGTTTCGGGGTTTACAATGAGCAGTTCTTC; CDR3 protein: CASSFGVYNEQFF
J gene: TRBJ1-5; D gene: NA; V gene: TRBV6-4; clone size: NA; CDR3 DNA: TGTGCCAGCAGTGACGGAGGTTTGGAGCCCCAGCATTTT; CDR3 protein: CASSDGGLEPQHF
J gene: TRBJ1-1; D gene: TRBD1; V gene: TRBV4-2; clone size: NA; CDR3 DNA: TGTGCCAGCAGCCAAGGGACAGGTCCTGCTTTCTTT; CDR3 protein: CASSQGTGPAFF
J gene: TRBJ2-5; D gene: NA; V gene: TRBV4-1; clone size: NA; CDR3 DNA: TGCGCCAGCAGCCAAGATCCAGGGGGGTTTAAAGAGACCCAGTACTTC; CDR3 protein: CASSQDPGGFKETQYF
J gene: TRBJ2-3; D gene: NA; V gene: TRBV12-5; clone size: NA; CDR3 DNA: TGTGCTAGTGCTCCCCTTGGAGAGCCTAGCACAGATACGCAGTATTTT; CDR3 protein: CASAPLGEPSTDTQYF
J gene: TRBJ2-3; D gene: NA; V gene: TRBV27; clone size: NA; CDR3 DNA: TGTGCCAGCAGTTTCCCGGGGGATACGCAGTATTTT; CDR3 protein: CASSFPGDTQYF
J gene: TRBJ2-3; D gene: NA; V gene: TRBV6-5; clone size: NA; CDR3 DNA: TGTGCCAGCGGTCCAAAATCGGATACGCAGTATTTT; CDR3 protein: CASGPKSDTQYF
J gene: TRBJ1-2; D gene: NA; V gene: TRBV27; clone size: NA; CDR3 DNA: TGTGCCAGCAGTTTGAGAGGGCAGAACTATGGCTACACCTTC; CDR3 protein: CASSLRGQNYGYTF
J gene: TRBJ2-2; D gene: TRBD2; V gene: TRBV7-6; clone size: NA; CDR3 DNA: TGTGCCAGCAGCTTACCGGTAGCGGGGGGAAACACCGGGGAGCTGTTTTTT; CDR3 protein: CASSLPVAGGNTGELFF
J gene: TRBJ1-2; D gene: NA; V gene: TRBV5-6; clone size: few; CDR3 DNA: TGTGCCAGCAGCGTAGGGGGAGGTGGCTACACCTTC; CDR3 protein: CASSVGGGGYTF
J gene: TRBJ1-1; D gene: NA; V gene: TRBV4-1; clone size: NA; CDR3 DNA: TGCGCCAGCAGCCGCGCAGGGAACACTGAAGCTTTCTTT; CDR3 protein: CASSRAGNTEAFF
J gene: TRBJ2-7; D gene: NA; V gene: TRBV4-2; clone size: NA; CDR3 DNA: TGTGCCAGCAGCCGCTCTACTGCGGCCTACGAGCAGTACTTC; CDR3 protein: CASSRSTAAYEQYF